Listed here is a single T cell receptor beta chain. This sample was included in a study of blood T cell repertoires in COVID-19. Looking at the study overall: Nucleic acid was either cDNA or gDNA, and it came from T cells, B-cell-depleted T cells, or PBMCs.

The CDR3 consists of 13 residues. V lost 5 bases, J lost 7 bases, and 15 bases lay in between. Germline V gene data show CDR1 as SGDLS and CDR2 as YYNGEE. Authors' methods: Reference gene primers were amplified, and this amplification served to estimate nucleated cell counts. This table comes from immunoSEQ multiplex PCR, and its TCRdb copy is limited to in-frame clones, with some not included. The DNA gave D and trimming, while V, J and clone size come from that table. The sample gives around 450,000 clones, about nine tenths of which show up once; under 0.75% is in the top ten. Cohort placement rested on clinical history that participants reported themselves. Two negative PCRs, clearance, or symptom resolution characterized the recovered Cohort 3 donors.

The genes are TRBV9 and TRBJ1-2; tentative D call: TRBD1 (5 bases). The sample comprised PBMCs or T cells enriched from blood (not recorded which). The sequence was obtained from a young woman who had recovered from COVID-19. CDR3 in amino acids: CASSPGTSGGYTF. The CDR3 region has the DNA TGTGCCAGCAGTCCCGGGACTTCGGGTGGCTACACCTTC.